Shown below are 28 T cell receptor beta chains from a single sample sequenced in a study of T-cell reconstitution after alpha-beta-depleted transplantation in children. Unique molecular identifiers were incorporated during preparation of the TCRbeta library. One entry per CDR3 protein, called by TCRdb with MiXCR from the PCR reads. The sample consists of roughly 200,000 distinct CDR3 sequences, approximately 10% of them appearing once. This material consisted of PBMCs, taken before TCRalphabeta/CD19-depleted stem cell transplant. Receptors were obtained from a child less than two years old with acute myeloid leukemia, due to receive a stem cell transplant.

This clonotype was recorded at least ten times. The gene calls are TRBV4-1 and TRBJ1-1; D remains ambiguous. V was cut by 2 bases and J by 11 bases, with 15 bases left in between. The CDR3 has 13 amino acids. From germline, CDR1 is MGHRA and CDR2 YSYEKL. The CDR3 DNA is TGCGCCAGCAGCCAAAACGGACCTCGAAGGGCTTTCTTT. It codes for CASSQNGPRRAFF.

This clonotype has ten or more counts. The chain is built from TRBV3-1 and TRBJ2-1; the D gene is possibly TRBD2 (5 bases). This CDR3 region has 13 residues. Trimming removed 8 bases at V and 4 bases at J, with 12 bases between. Germline loops: CDR1 LGHDT, CDR2 YNNKEL (reference sequence). The CDR3: CASWGVGYNEQFF. The CDR3 nucleotides are TGTGCCAGCTGGGGAGTGGGGTACAATGAGCAGTTCTTC.

This clonotype has a count of ten or more. The chain has TRBV14 and TRBJ2-1; 7 nucleotides match TRBD1. Germline V gives CDR1 SGHDN, CDR2 FVKESK. The junction had 9 bases not matched to a gene; V was cut back by 3 bases and J by 4 bases. The CDR3 extends over 16 amino acids. CDR3 protein: CASSHPTGSVYNEQFF. The CDR3 DNA sequence: TGTGCCAGCAGCCACCCGACAGGGTCCGTATACAATGAGCAGTTCTTC.

Concerning this clonotype itself: No conserved phenylalanine or tryptophan ends this CDR3, so it is likely a read error. This chain links TRBV28 with TRBJ2-3, with 11 bases aligning to TRBD1. The CDR3 loop spans 14 amino acids. Trimming removed 5 bases from V and 6 bases from J; junction bases left unmatched: 4. Germline V gene sequence: CDR1 MDHEN, CDR2 SYDVKM. CDR3 DNA sequence: TGTGCCAGCAGTAGGACAGGGGGCGCGGATACGCAGTATTCT. Residues: CASSRTGGADTQYS.

This clonotype was seen repeatedly, ten times or more. The chain links TRBV12-3 or TRBV12-4 to TRBJ1-6; the D gene is possibly TRBD1 (5 bases). The V and J ends lost 10 bases and 10 bases respectively, with 17 bases between them. The CDR3 runs 13 residues. The CDR3 protein is CAIGGSSESPLHF. The DNA for the CDR3 is TGTGCCATCGGGGGGTCCTCTGAGTCACCCCTCCACTTT.

This clonotype was seen ten or more times. This rearrangement joins TRBV12-3 or TRBV12-4 to TRBJ1-2, with TRBD1 matching 8 bases. The trim removed 3 bases at V and 8 bases at J, leaving 14 bases unmatched. The length of the CDR3 is 16 residues. CDR3: CASSLRTGISRMGYTF. CDR3 DNA sequence: TGTGCCAGCAGTTTGAGGACAGGGATCAGTCGTATGGGCTACACCTTC.

At least ten counts were recorded for this clonotype. The rearrangement links TRBV20-1 to TRBJ2-5, with D perhaps matching TRBD2 (7 bases). The CDR3 spans 15 residues. The V and J ends lost 0 bases and 1 base respectively, with 12 bases between them. Looked up from germline, CDR1 is DFQATT and CDR2 is SNEGSKA (reference sequence). CDR3 nucleotide sequence: TGCAGTGCTAGAGATCGCGGGGGCCCCCAAGAGACCCAGTACTTC. Its translation is CSARDRGGPQETQYF.

This clonotype was seen ten or more times. The V call is TRBV6-1, the J call TRBJ2-7, with D unclear. The CDR3 has 14 amino acids. Germline V gene data show CDR1 as MNHNS and CDR2 as SASEGT. The germline V and J ends were trimmed by 4 bases and 3 bases, with 13 bases remaining between them. The CDR3 DNA reads TGTGCCAGCAGTGTCGACTTCGAATACTACGAGCAGTACTTC. This sequence encodes CASSVDFEYYEQYF.

This clonotype was detected a few times. A junction boundary mismatches the germline segment, possibly from a read error. CDR3 loop: CATSQESPGEAGEQETQYF. CDR3 DNA: TGTGCCACCAGCCAAGAATCCCCCGGGGAAGCGGGAGAACAAGAGACCCAGTACTTC. V is TRBV3-1 and J is TRBJ2-5; TRBD2 matches at 8 bases. Per the germline V gene, CDR1 is LGHDT and CDR2 is YNNKEL (reference sequence). The CDR3 contains 19 residues.

This clonotype was found many times. This rearrangement joins TRBV19 to TRBJ2-2; D uncertain. CDR1 LNHDA and CDR2 SQIVND come from the germline V gene (reference sequence). Trimming took off 1 base at V and 0 bases at J, with 3 bases between the two ends. The CDR3 length is 14 residues. In DNA, the CDR3 is TGTGCCAGTAGTATAGGCGCGAACACCGGGGAGCTGTTTTTT. Translating gives CASSIGANTGELFF.

This clonotype was observed at least ten times. The V call is TRBV20-1, the J call TRBJ2-7; 7 nucleotides agree with TRBD2. The V gene's germline CDR1 is DFQATT and CDR2 SNEGSKA (reference sequence). This CDR3 comprises 14 residues. J lost 2 bases, V lost 3 bases, and 7 bases had no gene match. DNA of the CDR3: TGCAGTGCTAGTATCTTGGCGGGAGCCTACGAGCAGTACTTC. Residues: CSASILAGAYEQYF.

The chain is built from TRBV5-1 and TRBJ2-3; no clear D gene. The CDR3 length is 15 residues. Germline V gives CDR1 SGHRS, CDR2 YFSETQ. Trimming removed 0 bases from V and 3 bases from J, with 11 bases in between. DNA for the CDR3: TGCGCCAGCAGCTTGGCCAAAGCGAGTACAGATACGCAGTATTTT. It yields the protein CASSLAKASTDTQYF.

This clonotype was counted at least ten times. The chain employs TRBV7-9 and TRBJ2-7; D is perhaps TRBD2 (6 bases). The V and J ends lost 5 bases and 3 bases respectively, with 23 bases between them. The CDR3 has 17 amino acids. Germline CDR1 SEHNR, CDR2 FQNEAQ (reference sequence). The CDR3 sequence is CASSPQIRDWENYEQYF. CDR3 coding DNA: TGTGCCAGCAGCCCGCAGATCAGGGACTGGGAAAACTACGAGCAGTACTTC.

This clonotype turned up a few times. The chain combines TRBV12-3 or TRBV12-4 with TRBJ1-5, with D unclear. The CDR3 consists of 13 residues. Trimming left V 3 bases short and J 6 bases short, with 9 bases between. In nucleotides, the CDR3 is TGTGCCAGCAGTTTTGGGGAGGGTCAGCCCCAGCATTTT. Amino acid sequence: CASSFGEGQPQHF.

In its sample, this clonotype was seen many times. This chain links TRBV7-8 with TRBJ1-5; 8 nucleotides line up with TRBD1. The V and J ends lost 4 bases and 1 base, in that order; junction bases with no gene match: 6. Germline lookup yields CDR1 SGHVS and CDR2 FQNEAQ. This CDR3 spans 16 amino acids. DNA of the CDR3: TGTGCCAGCAGCTCTAAGCACAGGGGGAGCAATCAGCCCCAGCATTTT. It translates to CASSSKHRGSNQPQHF.

This clonotype has just a few counts. The chain recombines TRBV2 with TRBJ1-5, with 7 bases identical to TRBD1. The CDR3 is made up of 15 amino acids. Unmatched junction bases numbered 9, after V lost 1 base and J lost 9 bases. Germline V lookup: CDR1 SNHLY, CDR2 FYNNEI. The CDR3 is CASSEEGAANGPQHF. DNA for the CDR3: TGTGCCAGCAGTGAAGAGGGGGCCGCTAATGGGCCCCAGCATTTT. The full variable domain, rest sourced from reference TRBV2 and TRBJ1-5, is EPEVTQTPSHQVTQMGQEVILRCVPISNHLYFYWYRQILGQKVEFLVSFYNNEISEKSEIFDDQFSVERPDGSNFTLKIRSTKLEDSAMYFCASSEEGAANGPQHFGDGTRLSIL.

The table lists this clonotype with many counts. This rearrangement joins TRBV18 to TRBJ2-5; D is uncertain. Germline V gene sequence: CDR1 KGHSH, CDR2 LQKENI. CDR3 length: 11 residues. The ends were cut back, 2 bases at V and 3 bases at J, with 1 base in the middle. The CDR3 nucleotides are TGTGCCAGCTCACCAAAAGAGACCCAGTACTTC. This encodes CASSPKETQYF.

This clonotype was observed many times. The J gene is TRBJ1-2, the V gene TRBV20-1; D is unclear. The CDR3 extends over 12 amino acids. The germline V gene has CDR1 DFQATT and CDR2 SNEGSKA (reference sequence). The CDR3 DNA is TGCAGGTCGGAGGGCCCAGACTATGGCTACACCTTC. This codes for CRSEGPDYGYTF.

In this sample, this clonotype turned up many times. The CDR3 loop is CASSRTGTSGGAGNEQFF. The CDR3 coding sequence is TGTGCCAGCAGCCGCACCGGGACTAGCGGGGGGGCAGGCAATGAGCAGTTCTTC. J is TRBJ2-1 and V is TRBV7-3, with 16 bases that match TRBD2. Germline V gene data show CDR1 as SGHTA and CDR2 as FQGTGA. The CDR3 has 18 residues. The ends lost 5 bases at V and 6 bases at J; junction bases unmatched: 10.

Comment on this clonotype: At one boundary the junction diverges from the germline segment, which might be a read error. This sequence joins TRBV14 and TRBJ1-6; the D gene is possibly TRBD1 (6 bases). Germline V gene sequence: CDR1 SGHDN, CDR2 FVKESK. CDR3 size: 17 residues. The CDR3 is CASSQDRWTDIDSPHHF. CDR3 sequence (DNA): TGTGCCAGCAGCCAAGATCGGTGGACAGATATAGATTCACCCCACCACTTT.

This clonotype was counted ten times or more. The gene calls are TRBV7-2 and TRBJ1-2, with 7 bases fitting TRBD1. The length of the CDR3 is 14 residues. Germline loops: CDR1 SGHTA, CDR2 FQGNSA. With V trimmed by 3 bases and J by 3 bases, 4 bases remained unmatched. The CDR3 DNA follows: TGTGCCAGCAGCTTTCAGGGGGGCGACTATGGCTACACCTTC. It translates to CASSFQGGDYGYTF.

This clonotype was detected ten times or more. The chain links TRBV5-6 to TRBJ1-5; D is unclear. Germline V lookup: CDR1 SGHDT, CDR2 YYEEEE. The CDR3 runs 15 residues. The germline V and J ends were trimmed by 0 bases and 3 bases, with 10 bases remaining between them. The DNA for the CDR3 is TGTGCCAGCAGCTTGGGAGCCATCTCCAATCAGCCCCAGCATTTT. This codes for CASSLGAISNQPQHF.

This clonotype was seen many times. The chain carries TRBV7-2 and TRBJ2-2; D might be TRBD2 (6 bases). Trimming shortened V by 3 bases and J by 5 bases, and 13 bases separated the two germline ends. This CDR3 contains 15 residues. CDR1 is SGHTA, CDR2 FQGNSA, per germline. CDR3 amino acids: CASSFNSGVTGELFF. The CDR3 bases are TGTGCCAGCAGCTTTAATTCGGGGGTAACCGGGGAGCTGTTTTTT.

This clonotype occurred many times. The rearrangement links TRBV24-1 to TRBJ2-5, with D uncertain. V lost 6 bases to trimming and J lost 5 bases, with 6 bases between them. CDR3 length: 11 amino acids. Germline V lookup: CDR1 KGHDR, CDR2 SFDVKD. The CDR3 region is CATSQRETQYF. The CDR3, as DNA: TGTGCCACCAGTCAAAGGGAGACCCAGTACTTC.

Comments on this clonotype: A much larger clone differs by one base, so this may be a read error. The chain links TRBV20-1 to TRBJ2-3; 7 bases match TRBD2. CDR3 length: 15 residues. Germline values: CDR1 DFQATT, CDR2 SNEGSKA (reference sequence). Unmatched junction bases numbered 7, after V lost 0 bases and J lost 4 bases. CDR3 bases: TGCAGTGCTAGAGATCGACTAGCCGGCTCAGATACGCAGTATTTT. This translates into CSARDRLAGSDTQYF.

This chain joins TRBV7-6 and TRBJ2-4; TRBD2 matches 9 bases. The V gene's germline CDR1 is SGHVS and CDR2 FNYEAQ. CDR3 length: 15 residues. Trimming removed 5 bases from V and 4 bases from J; junction bases left unmatched: 6. The CDR3 is CASSPSSGTKNIQYF. As DNA, the CDR3 is TGTGCCAGCAGCCCTTCTAGCGGGACAAAAAACATTCAGTACTTC.

This clonotype came up many times. The chain joins TRBV7-2 to TRBJ1-2; 9 bases fit TRBD1. In germline, CDR1 is SGHTA, CDR2 FQGNSA. With V trimmed by 3 bases and J by 6 bases, 8 bases remained unmatched. This CDR3 has 15 residues. In nucleotides, the CDR3 is TGTGCCAGCAGCTTTGGACAGGGGATCGATGATGGCTACACCTTC. Amino acids: CASSFGQGIDDGYTF.

This clonotype has at least ten counts. The J gene is TRBJ2-1, the V gene TRBV6-2 or TRBV6-3; no definite D call. The CDR3 length is 12 residues. With 3 bases removed from V and 4 bases from J, the gap between germline ends came to 4 bases. Germline-derived CDR1 and CDR2 are MNHEY and SVGEGT. The CDR3 coding sequence is TGTGCCAGCAGTTATAGGTACAATGAGCAGTTCTTC. This translates into CASSYRYNEQFF.